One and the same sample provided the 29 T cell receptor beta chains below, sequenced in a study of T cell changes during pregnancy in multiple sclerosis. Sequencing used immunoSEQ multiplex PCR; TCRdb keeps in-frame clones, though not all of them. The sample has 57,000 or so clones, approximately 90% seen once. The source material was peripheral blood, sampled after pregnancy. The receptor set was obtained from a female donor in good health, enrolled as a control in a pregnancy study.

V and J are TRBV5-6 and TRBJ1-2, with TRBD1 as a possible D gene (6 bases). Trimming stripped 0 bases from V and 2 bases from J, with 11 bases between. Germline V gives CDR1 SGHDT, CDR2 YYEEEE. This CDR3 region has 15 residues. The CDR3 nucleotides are TGTGCCAGCAGCTTGGTCGGGGGGCGAAACTATGGCTACACCTTC. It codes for CASSLVGGRNYGYTF.

CDR3 coding DNA: TGCAGCGTTGATGGGGACAAGGCCTTCTTAGGCTCCTACAATGAGCAGTTCTTC. Its protein product is CSVDGDKAFLGSYNEQFF. The rearrangement joins TRBV29-1 to TRBJ2-1; D perhaps matches TRBD1 (6 bases). The V end was cut by 3 bases, the J end by 0 bases, with 21 bases between. CDR1 is SQVTM, CDR2 ANQGSEA, per germline. There are 18 residues in the CDR3.

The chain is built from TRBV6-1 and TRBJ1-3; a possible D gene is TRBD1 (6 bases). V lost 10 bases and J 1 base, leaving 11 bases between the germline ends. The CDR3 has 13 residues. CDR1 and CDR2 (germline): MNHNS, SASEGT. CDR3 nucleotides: TGTGCCACCGACAGGTTATCTGGAAACACCATATATTTT. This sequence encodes CATDRLSGNTIYF.

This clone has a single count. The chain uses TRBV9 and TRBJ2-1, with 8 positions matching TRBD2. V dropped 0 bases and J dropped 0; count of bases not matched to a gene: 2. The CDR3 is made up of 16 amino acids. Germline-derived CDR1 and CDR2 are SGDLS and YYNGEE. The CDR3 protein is CASSVGGLASYNEQFF. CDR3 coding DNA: TGTGCCAGCAGCGTAGGCGGACTAGCCTCCTACAATGAGCAGTTCTTC.

Here the CDR3 reads CASSPGTSGSSEETQYF. CDR3 coding DNA: TGTGCCAGCAGCCCCGGGACTAGCGGGAGTTCGGAGGAGACCCAGTACTTC. The chain has TRBV5-8 and TRBJ2-5, with 14 bases matching TRBD2. From germline, CDR1 is SGHTS and CDR2 YDEGEE. CDR3 length: 17 residues. V trimming: 4 bases; J trimming: 5 bases; junction bases outside the gene matches: 10.

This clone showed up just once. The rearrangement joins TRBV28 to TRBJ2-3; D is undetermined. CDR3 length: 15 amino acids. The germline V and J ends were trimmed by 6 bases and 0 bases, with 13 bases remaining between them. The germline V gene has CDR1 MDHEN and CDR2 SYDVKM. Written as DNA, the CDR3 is TGTGCCAGCAGACCATCCCGGAGAAGCACAGATACGCAGTATTTT. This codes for CASRPSRRSTDTQYF.

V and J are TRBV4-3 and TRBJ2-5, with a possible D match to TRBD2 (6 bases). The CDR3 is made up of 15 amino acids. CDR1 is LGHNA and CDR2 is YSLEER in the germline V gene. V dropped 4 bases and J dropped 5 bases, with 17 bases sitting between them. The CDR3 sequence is CASSLTAGRGETQYF. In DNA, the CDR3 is TGCGCCAGCAGCCTAACGGCCGGGCGGGGTGAGACCCAGTACTTC.

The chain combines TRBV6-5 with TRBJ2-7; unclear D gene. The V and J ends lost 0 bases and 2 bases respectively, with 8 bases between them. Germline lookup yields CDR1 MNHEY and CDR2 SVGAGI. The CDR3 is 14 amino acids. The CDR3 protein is CASSYSGYAYEQYF. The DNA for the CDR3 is TGTGCCAGCAGTTACTCCGGTTATGCCTACGAGCAGTACTTC.

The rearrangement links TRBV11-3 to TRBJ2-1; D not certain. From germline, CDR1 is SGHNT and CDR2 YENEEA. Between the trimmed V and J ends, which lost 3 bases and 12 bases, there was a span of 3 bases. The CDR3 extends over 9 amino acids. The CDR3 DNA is TGTGCCAGCAGCTTCGGGCAGTTCTTC. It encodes CASSFGQFF.

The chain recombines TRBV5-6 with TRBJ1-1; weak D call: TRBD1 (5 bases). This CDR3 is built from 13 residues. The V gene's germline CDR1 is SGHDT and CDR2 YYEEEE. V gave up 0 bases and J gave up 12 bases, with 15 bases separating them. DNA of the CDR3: TGTGCCAGCAGCTTGGCTGGCCAGGGTGGGACTTTCTTT. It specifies CASSLAGQGGTFF.

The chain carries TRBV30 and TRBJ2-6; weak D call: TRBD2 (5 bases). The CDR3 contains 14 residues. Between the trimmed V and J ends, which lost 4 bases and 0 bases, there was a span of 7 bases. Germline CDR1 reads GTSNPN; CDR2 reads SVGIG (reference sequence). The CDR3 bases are TGTGCCTGGAACGGACTCTCTGGGGCCAACGTCCTGACTTTC. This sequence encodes CAWNGLSGANVLTF.

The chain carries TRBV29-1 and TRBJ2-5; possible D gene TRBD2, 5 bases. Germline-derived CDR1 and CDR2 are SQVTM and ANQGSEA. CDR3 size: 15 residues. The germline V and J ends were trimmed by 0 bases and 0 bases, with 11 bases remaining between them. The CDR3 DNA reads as TGCAGCGTTGAAGATCGGGGATGGTACCAAGAGACCCAGTACTTC. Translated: CSVEDRGWYQETQYF.

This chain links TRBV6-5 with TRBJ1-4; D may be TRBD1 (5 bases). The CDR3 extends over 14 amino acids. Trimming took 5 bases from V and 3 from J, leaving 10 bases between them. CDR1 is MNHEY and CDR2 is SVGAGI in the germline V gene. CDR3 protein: CASSRSQANEKLFF. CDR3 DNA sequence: TGTGCCAGCAGTCGATCACAGGCTAATGAAAAACTGTTTTTT.

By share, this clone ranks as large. The CDR3 loop reads CASSLGDRGLSYEQYF. DNA of the CDR3: TGTGCCAGCAGTTTGGGGGACAGGGGCCTCTCCTACGAGCAGTACTTC. The V and J genes are TRBV27 and TRBJ2-7, with 10 nucleotides matching TRBD1. From germline, CDR1 is MNHEY and CDR2 SMNVEV (reference sequence). V shed 3 bases, J shed 0 bases, and the junction held 5 bases outside the gene matches. The CDR3 sequence is 16 residues long.

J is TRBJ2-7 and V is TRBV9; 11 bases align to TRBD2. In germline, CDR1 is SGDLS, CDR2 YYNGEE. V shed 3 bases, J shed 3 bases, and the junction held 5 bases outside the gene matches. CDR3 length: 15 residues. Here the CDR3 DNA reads TGTGCCAGCAGCGGGGGGACTAGCGGAATCTACGAGCAGTACTTC. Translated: CASSGGTSGIYEQYF.

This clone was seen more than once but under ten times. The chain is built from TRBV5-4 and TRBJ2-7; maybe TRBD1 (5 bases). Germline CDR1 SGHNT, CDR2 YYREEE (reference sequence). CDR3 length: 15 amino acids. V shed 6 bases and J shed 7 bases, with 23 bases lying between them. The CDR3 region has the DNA TGTGCCAGCACCGATCCCGGAAGGGGCAAAGGAGAGCAGTACTTC. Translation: CASTDPGRGKGEQYF.

CDR3 bases: TGCGCCAGCAGCCAAGTCCCCCCGGGACAGTGGGCCGGGGAGCTGTTTTTT. This codes for CASSQVPPGQWAGELFF. The chain joins TRBV4-3 to TRBJ2-2; 7 positions match TRBD1. Germline V gives CDR1 LGHNA, CDR2 YSLEER. The ends lost 1 base at V and 6 bases at J; junction bases unmatched: 11. There are 17 residues in the CDR3.

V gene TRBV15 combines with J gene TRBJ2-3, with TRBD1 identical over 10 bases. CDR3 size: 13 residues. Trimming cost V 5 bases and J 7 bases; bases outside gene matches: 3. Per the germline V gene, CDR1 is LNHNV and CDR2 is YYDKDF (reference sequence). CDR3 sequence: CATSRDRGYTQYF. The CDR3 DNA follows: TGTGCCACCAGCCGGGACAGGGGATATACGCAGTATTTT. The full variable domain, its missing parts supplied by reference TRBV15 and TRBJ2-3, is DAMVIQNPRYQVTQFGKPVTLSCSQTLNHNVMYWYQQKSSQAPKLLFHYYDKDFNNEADTPDNFQSRRPNTSFCFLDIRSPGLGDTAMYLCATSRDRGYTQYFGPGTRLTVL.

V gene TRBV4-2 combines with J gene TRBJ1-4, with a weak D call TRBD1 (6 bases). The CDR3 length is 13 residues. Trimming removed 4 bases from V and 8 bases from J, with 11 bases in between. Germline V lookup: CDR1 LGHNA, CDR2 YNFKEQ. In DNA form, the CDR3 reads TGTGCCAGCAGCCTCGGGACATTCGAAAAACTGTTTTTT. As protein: CASSLGTFEKLFF.

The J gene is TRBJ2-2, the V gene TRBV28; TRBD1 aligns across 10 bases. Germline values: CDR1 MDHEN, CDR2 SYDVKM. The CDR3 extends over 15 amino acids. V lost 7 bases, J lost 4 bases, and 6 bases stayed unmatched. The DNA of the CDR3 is TGTGCCAGCAACATCCGGGACAGGGGCACCGGGGAGCTGTTTTTT. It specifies CASNIRDRGTGELFF.

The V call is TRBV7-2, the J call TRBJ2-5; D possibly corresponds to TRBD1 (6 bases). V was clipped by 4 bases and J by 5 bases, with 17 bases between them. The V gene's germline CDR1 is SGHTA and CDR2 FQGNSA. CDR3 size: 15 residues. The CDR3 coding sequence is TGTGCCAGCAGCTCCCGGGACACCCCCTTGGAGACCCAGTACTTC. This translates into CASSSRDTPLETQYF. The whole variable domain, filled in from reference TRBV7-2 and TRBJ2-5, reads GAGVSQSPSNKVTEKGKDVELRCDPISGHTALYWYRQSLGQGLEFLIYFQGNSAPDKSGLPSDRFSAERTGGSVSTLTIQRTQQEDSAVYLCASSSRDTPLETQYFGPGTRLLVL.

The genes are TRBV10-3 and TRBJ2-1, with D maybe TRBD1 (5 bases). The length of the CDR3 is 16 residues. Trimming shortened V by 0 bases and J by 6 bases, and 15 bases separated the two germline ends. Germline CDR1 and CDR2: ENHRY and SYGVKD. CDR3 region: CAISESKGNLPNEQFF. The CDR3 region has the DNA TGTGCCATCAGTGAGTCAAAGGGGAATTTGCCCAATGAGCAGTTCTTC.

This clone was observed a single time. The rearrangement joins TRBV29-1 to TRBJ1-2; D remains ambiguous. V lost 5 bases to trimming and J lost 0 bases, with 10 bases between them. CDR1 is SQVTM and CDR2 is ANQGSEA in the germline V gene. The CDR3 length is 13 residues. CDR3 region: CSVYQVANYGYTF. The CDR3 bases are TGCAGCGTTTACCAGGTAGCTAACTATGGCTACACCTTC.

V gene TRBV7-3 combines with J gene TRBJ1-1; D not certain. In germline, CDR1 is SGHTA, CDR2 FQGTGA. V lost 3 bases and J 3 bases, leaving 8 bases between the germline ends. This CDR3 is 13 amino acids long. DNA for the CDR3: TGTGCCAGCAGCTTTAACACAGACACTGAAGCTTTCTTT. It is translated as CASSFNTDTEAFF.

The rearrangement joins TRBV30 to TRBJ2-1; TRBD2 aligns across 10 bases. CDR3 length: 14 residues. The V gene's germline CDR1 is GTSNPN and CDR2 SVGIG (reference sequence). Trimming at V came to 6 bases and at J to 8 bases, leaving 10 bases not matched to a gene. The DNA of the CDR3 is TGTGCCTGTCCACCGGGACTAGCGTCGGATGAGCAGTTCTTC. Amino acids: CACPPGLASDEQFF.

This chain's CDR3 is CASSLTGTTEAFF. The CDR3 nucleotides are TGTGCCAGCTCACTCACAGGGACCACTGAAGCTTTCTTT. The chain couples TRBV18 to TRBJ1-1; maybe TRBD1 (6 bases). The CDR3 spans 13 residues. Germline CDR1 reads KGHSH; CDR2 reads LQKENI. V lost 4 bases and J 4 bases, leaving 10 bases between the germline ends.

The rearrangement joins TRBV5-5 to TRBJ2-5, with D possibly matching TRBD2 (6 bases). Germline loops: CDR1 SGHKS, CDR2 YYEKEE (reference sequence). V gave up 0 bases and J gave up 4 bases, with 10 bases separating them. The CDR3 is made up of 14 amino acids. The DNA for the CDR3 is TGTGCCAGCAGCTTGGAGGGGAGGAGAGAGACCCAGTACTTC. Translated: CASSLEGRRETQYF.

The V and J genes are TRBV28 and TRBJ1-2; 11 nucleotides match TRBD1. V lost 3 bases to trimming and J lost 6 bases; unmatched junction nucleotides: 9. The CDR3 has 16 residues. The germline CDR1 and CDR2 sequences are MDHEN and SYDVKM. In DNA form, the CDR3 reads TGTGCCAGCAGTTTGTCAATCGGGGACAGGGGGAATGGCTACACCTTC. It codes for CASSLSIGDRGNGYTF.

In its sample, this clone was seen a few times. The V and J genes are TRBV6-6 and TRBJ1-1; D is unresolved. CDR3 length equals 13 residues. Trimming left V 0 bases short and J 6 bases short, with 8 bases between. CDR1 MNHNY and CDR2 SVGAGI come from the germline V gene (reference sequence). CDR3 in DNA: TGTGCCAGCAGTTACTCGAGTGTCGCTGAAGCTTTCTTT. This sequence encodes CASSYSSVAEAFF.